This is a list of T cell receptor beta chains from one sample in a study of T cells in Graves' hyperthyroidism and ophthalmopathy. TCRdb re-derived calls from the multiplex PCR reads in MiXCR, one entry per CDR3 protein. The sample yields around 450,000 distinct CDR3 sequences, approximately 14% seen once. Sequencing was done on a sample of blood. The source of these receptors is a woman aged 18-35 years with Graves' hyperthyroidism. Each CDR3 is given with its conserved first and last residue.

J gene,V gene,CDR3 protein
TRBJ2-7,TRBV4-3,CASSQGLRDRGTGHEQYF
TRBJ1-1,TRBV5-5,CASTLGGVNTEAFF
TRBJ2-7,TRBV6-1,CASSPGSYSYEQYF
TRBJ1-2,TRBV3-1,CASSQVRTFDDYGYTF
TRBJ2-7,TRBV27,CASSLLIAGRRYEQYF
TRBJ2-4,TRBV3-1,CASSQDRSANIQYF
TRBJ2-3,TRBV29-1,CSAGRPGTDTQYF
TRBJ1-3,TRBV27,CASSSSGGISGNTIYF
TRBJ2-3,TRBV5-6,CASSISGRAQDTQYF
TRBJ1-4,TRBV20-1,CSASGLTNEKLFF
TRBJ1-1,TRBV20-1,CSAREARNLMNTEAFF
TRBJ2-7,TRBV2,CASSERLAGGAREQYF
TRBJ1-1,TRBV6-1,CASSPVGAEAFF
TRBJ2-3,TRBV28,CASSVPGLAGDTQYF
TRBJ1-1,TRBV4-1,CASSSYRGLNTEAFF
TRBJ1-1,TRBV12-3/TRBV12-4,CASSLPRGGRGDTEAFF
TRBJ2-5,TRBV20-1,CSVGGSETQYF
TRBJ2-5,TRBV7-9,CASTPRETQYF
TRBJ2-3,TRBV5-1,CASSLEGRGARNTQYF
TRBJ2-7,TRBV10-3,CAISAGAYRLAGEDQYF
TRBJ2-7,TRBV6-1,CASSDRLYYEQYF
TRBJ2-7,TRBV6-2/TRBV6-3,CASRIASGSYEQYF
TRBJ1-1,TRBV7-9,CASSLDWHGDTEAFF
TRBJ2-1,TRBV7-8,CASSRTGTGGNEQFF
TRBJ2-3,TRBV3-1,CASSQPSGGYTDTQYF
TRBJ1-1,TRBV7-2,CASSLRTGPGWAEAFF
TRBJ2-3,TRBV11-2,CASSLILGRSFTDTQYF
TRBJ2-1,TRBV4-1,CASSQVRTSGGNEQFF
TRBJ2-1,TRBV28,CASSSGTSGRANEQFF
TRBJ1-2,TRBV5-1,CASSPVAAANGYTF
TRBJ2-3,TRBV7-8,CASSLIRPGTDTQYF
TRBJ2-5,TRBV6-1,CASSVAGVRETQYF
TRBJ2-1,TRBV20-1,CSASRANEQFF
TRBJ1-2,TRBV28,CASSYPGGSFGYTF
TRBJ2-3,TRBV11-2,CASSLVPAGGTDTQYF
TRBJ2-6,TRBV6-1,CASSPRQSNSGANVLTF
TRBJ2-1,TRBV5-1,CASSYGLAGGSYNEQFF
TRBJ1-1,TRBV7-3,CASSALPLDRNTEAFF
TRBJ1-1,TRBV12-3/TRBV12-4,CASSSPSTQMNTEAFF
TRBJ2-1,TRBV11-2,CASSWGTGSSYNEQFF
TRBJ1-1,TRBV29-1,CSVRQFYGTEAFF
TRBJ1-3,TRBV3-1,CASSQDQGYSGNTIYF
TRBJ2-3,TRBV12-3/TRBV12-4,CASSFPGTSGRLDTQYF
TRBJ2-7,TRBV20-1,CSASSHGQFVNEQYF
TRBJ2-2,TRBV7-3,CASSLGTGVGELFF
TRBJ1-6,TRBV11-1,CASSAGQGNSPLHF
TRBJ2-1,TRBV15,CATSVIRTSGPQEQFF
TRBJ2-1,TRBV19,CASTPLFRANNEQFF
TRBJ2-2,TRBV24-1,CATSDFGQENTGELFF
TRBJ2-3,TRBV6-1,CTSSGLAGVTDTQYF
TRBJ2-5,TRBV11-2,CASSLIGREETQYF
TRBJ2-1,TRBV5-1,CASSSGLLVEEQFF
TRBJ2-1,TRBV7-6,CASSRAGTISYNEQFF